The 26 T cell receptor beta chains reported below all come from one sample, sequenced in a study of CD8 T cells in Susac syndrome. RNA amounts of about 0.45 to 1 ug underwent reverse transcription with random hexamers. TCRdb fed the immunoSEQ multiplex PCR reads into MiXCR, producing one record per CDR3 protein. The sample carries 160,000 or so distinct CDR3 sequences, about 91% recorded once. Sequenced input: CD4+ T cells from PBMCs. The source is a human donor in good health.

The gene calls are TRBV12-3 or TRBV12-4 and TRBJ2-3; 7 positions match TRBD1. The CDR3 is 16 residues long. The J segment lost 3 bases and the V segment lost 6 bases, leaving 12 bases of the junction unmatched. The CDR3 sequence is CASRLRRRQGTDTQYF. In DNA, the CDR3 is TGTGCCAGCAGGTTAAGAAGGAGACAGGGTACAGATACGCAGTATTTT.

This clonotype was observed once. The V gene is TRBV20-1, the J gene TRBJ2-1; 7 nucleotides agree with TRBD2. CDR3 length: 18 residues. Unmatched junction bases numbered 13, after V lost 0 bases and J lost 2 bases. The V gene's germline CDR1 is DFQATT and CDR2 SNEGSKA (reference sequence). The CDR3 spells CSARDWAGGRGTYNEQFF. The CDR3 DNA sequence: TGCAGTGCTAGAGATTGGGCCGGCGGGAGAGGGACCTACAATGAGCAGTTCTTC.

This rearrangement joins TRBV20-1 to TRBJ2-3; a possible D gene is TRBD2 (5 bases). Looked up from germline, CDR1 is DFQATT and CDR2 is SNEGSKA (reference sequence). There are 15 residues in the CDR3. V was cut by 3 bases and J by 3 bases, with 16 bases left in between. CDR3 nucleotide sequence: TGCAGTGCTAGGGGCTTTGGGAGAGATACAGATACGCAGTATTTT. Translated, it gives CSARGFGRDTDTQYF.

This clonotype was observed a handful of times. V is TRBV7-9 and J is TRBJ2-7, with D perhaps TRBD1 (5 bases). Trimming stripped 5 bases from V and 2 bases from J, with 10 bases between. The CDR3 length is 13 residues. CDR1 and CDR2 from the germline V gene are SEHNR and FQNEAQ (reference sequence). The CDR3 DNA sequence: TGTGCCAGCAGCCCTAGGGGCCCCTACGAGCAGTACTTC. Amino acid sequence: CASSPRGPYEQYF.

V usage is TRBV20-1 and J usage is TRBJ1-2, with 9 bases matching TRBD1. The germline V gene encodes CDR1 DFQATT and CDR2 SNEGSKA (reference sequence). The CDR3 has 12 residues. CDR3 residues: CGVGQGLGGYTF. In DNA form, the CDR3 reads TGCGGGGTGGGACAGGGTCTGGGAGGCTACACCTTC.

This rearrangement joins TRBV2 to TRBJ2-6; possibly TRBD1 for D (5 bases). V dropped 6 bases and J dropped 0 bases, with 12 bases sitting between them. The CDR3 sequence is 16 residues long. Germline-derived CDR1 and CDR2 are SNHLY and FYNNEI. CDR3 nucleotides: TGTGCCAGCAGACAGGACCTTGACTCTGGGGCCAACGTCCTGACTTTC. Amino acid sequence: CASRQDLDSGANVLTF.

The chain is built from TRBV5-1 and TRBJ2-2, with 8 bases aligning to TRBD1. The CDR3 totals 15 residues. With 4 bases clipped from V and 5 bases from J, the junction kept 7 bases outside the gene matches. Germline V gene lookup returns CDR1 SGHRS and CDR2 YFSETQ. The CDR3 spells CASSLTGVGTGELFF. CDR3 nucleotides: TGCGCCAGCAGCCTGACAGGGGTCGGGACCGGGGAGCTGTTTTTT.

V and J are TRBV5-4 and TRBJ2-2; a possible D gene is TRBD2 (5 bases). Germline V gene sequence: CDR1 SGHNT, CDR2 YYREEE (reference sequence). The CDR3 has 15 amino acids. V lost 0 bases and J lost 4, with 10 bases in between. CDR3 region: CASSLGLQATGELFF. The CDR3 DNA follows: TGTGCCAGCAGCTTGGGACTACAAGCCACCGGGGAGCTGTTTTTT. Using reference TRBV5-4 and TRBJ2-2 for the parts outside the CDR3, the full variable domain is ETGVTQSPTHLIKTRGQQVTLRCSSQSGHNTVSWYQQALGQGPQFIFQYYREEENGRGNFPPRFSGLQFPNYSSELNVNALELDDSALYLCASSLGLQATGELFFGEGSRLTVL.

This chain links TRBV6-7 with TRBJ2-7; the D is unclear. TRBV6-7 is known as an ORF, though its function is uncertain. V was trimmed by 4 bases and J by 5 bases, leaving 15 bases between them. The CDR3 consists of 14 residues. CDR3 protein: CASSFRQDGHEQYF. CDR3 nucleotides: TGTGCCAGCAGTTTCAGACAAGATGGCCACGAGCAGTACTTC.

The genes are TRBV7-9 and TRBJ2-3, with a possible D match to TRBD2 (5 bases). The CDR3 contains 14 residues. The V end was cut by 8 bases, the J end by 2 bases, with 14 bases between. The germline V gene encodes CDR1 SEHNR and CDR2 FQNEAQ (reference sequence). The CDR3 here is CASRGASHTDTQYF. The CDR3 DNA follows: TGTGCCAGCCGGGGAGCTTCACACACAGATACGCAGTATTTT.

This chain links TRBV5-1 with TRBJ2-7; D uncertain. The CDR3 consists of 14 residues. The germline gives CDR1 SGHRS, CDR2 YFSETQ. Trimming left V 4 bases short and J 0 bases short, with 11 bases between. The CDR3 spells CASSTGYISYEQYF. CDR3 sequence (DNA): TGCGCCAGCAGCACCGGATACATCTCCTACGAGCAGTACTTC.

This chain uses TRBV18 with TRBJ2-6; 7 bases map to TRBD2. The CDR3 extends over 16 amino acids. The junction had 2 bases not matched to a gene; V was cut back by 3 bases and J by 0 bases. Germline CDR1 reads KGHSH; CDR2 reads LQKENI. The CDR3 loop reads CASSPGGSSGANVLTF. DNA of the CDR3: TGTGCCAGCTCACCGGGAGGGAGCTCTGGGGCCAACGTCCTGACTTTC.

The chain carries TRBV2 and TRBJ2-3; TRBD1 agrees at 8 bases. V lost 6 bases and J lost 4; bases outside the gene matches: 6. The germline V gene has CDR1 SNHLY and CDR2 FYNNEI. This CDR3 has 14 amino acids. CDR3 protein: CASSGQGGPDTQYF. CDR3 DNA: TGTGCCAGCAGCGGACAGGGTGGTCCAGATACGCAGTATTTT.

This chain connects TRBV7-9 to TRBJ1-2; possibly TRBD1 for D (6 bases). The germline V gene has CDR1 SEHNR and CDR2 FQNEAQ (reference sequence). The CDR3 extends over 15 amino acids. The V end lost 0 bases, the J end lost 6 bases, and 14 bases lay between the germline ends. CDR3 nucleotide sequence: TGTGCCAGCAGCTTAGCCGGCACAGGGCTCAATGGCTACACCTTC. It encodes CASSLAGTGLNGYTF.

J is TRBJ2-2 and V is TRBV24-1; D not certain. This CDR3 has 13 residues. Germline CDR1 KGHDR, CDR2 SFDVKD. Trimming cost V 3 bases and J 0 bases, with 1 base left between them. The CDR3 sequence: CATSDTNTGELFF. Written as DNA, the CDR3 is TGTGCCACCAGTGATACGAACACCGGGGAGCTGTTTTTT.

The chain carries TRBV28 and TRBJ1-1, with 9 bases that match TRBD1. V trimming: 5 bases; J trimming: 0 bases; junction bases outside the gene matches: 1. This CDR3 is built from 14 residues. Per germline, CDR1 MDHEN and CDR2 SYDVKM. The CDR3 region has the DNA TGTGCCAGCAGTGGGGACAGGGTGAACACTGAAGCTTTCTTT. Translation gives CASSGDRVNTEAFF.

This chain joins TRBV5-1 and TRBJ2-7; a possible D gene is TRBD2 (6 bases). The ends were cut back, 2 bases at V and 3 bases at J, with 12 bases in the middle. This CDR3 has 14 residues. Germline-derived CDR1 and CDR2 are SGHRS and YFSETQ. CDR3 sequence (DNA): TGCGCCAGCAGCTTCCGGGGGACCGGCTACGAGCAGTACTTC. Its protein is CASSFRGTGYEQYF.

The J gene is TRBJ2-1, the V gene TRBV5-1; maybe TRBD2 (6 bases). From germline, CDR1 is SGHRS and CDR2 YFSETQ. This CDR3 comprises 15 residues. Between the trimmed V and J ends, which lost 4 bases and 0 bases, there was a span of 11 bases. The CDR3 DNA sequence: TGCGCCAGCAGCCCTAGCGTGCCCTCCTACAATGAGCAGTTCTTC. It is translated as CASSPSVPSYNEQFF. Together with reference TRBV5-1 and TRBJ2-1, the CDR3 gives the full variable domain: KAGVTQTPRYLIKTRGQQVTLSCSPISGHRSVSWYQQTPGQGLQFLFEYFSETQRNKGNFPGRFSGRQFSNSRSEMNVSTLELGDSALYLCASSPSVPSYNEQFFGPGTRLTVL.

This clonotype was recorded once. This chain uses TRBV5-6 with TRBJ2-3; D is unclear. V lost 1 base and J 0 bases, leaving 9 bases between the germline ends. This CDR3 spans 15 amino acids. CDR1 and CDR2 (germline): SGHDT, YYEEEE. The CDR3, as DNA: TGTGCCAGCAGCTTGTCCAGATTTAGCACAGATACGCAGTATTTT. Residues: CASSLSRFSTDTQYF.

The CDR3 region is CASRSGQGVIEQYF. CDR3 coding DNA: TGTGCCAGTCGTTCGGGACAGGGTGTGATCGAGCAGTACTTC. The chain couples TRBV28 to TRBJ2-7; 9 bases fit TRBD1. Germline assignment: CDR1 MDHEN and CDR2 SYDVKM. The CDR3 is 14 residues long. V was pared by 9 bases and J by 6 bases, with 12 bases of the junction left unmatched. Complete variable domain (other parts from reference TRBV28 and TRBJ2-7): DVKVTQSSRYLVKRTGEKVFLECVQDMDHENMFWYRQDPGLGLRLIYFSYDVKMKEKGDIPEGYSVSREKKERFSLILESASTNQTSMYLCASRSGQGVIEQYFGPGTRLTVT.

The V gene is TRBV29-1, the J gene TRBJ1-3, with no clear D. The CDR3 has 13 amino acids. The V end was cut by 4 bases, the J end by 0 bases, with 7 bases between. From germline, CDR1 is SQVTM and CDR2 ANQGSEA. CDR3 in amino acids: CSVALSSGNTIYF. The CDR3 nucleotides are TGCAGCGTTGCCTTGAGCTCTGGAAACACCATATATTTT.

V is TRBV18 and J is TRBJ1-1, with D uncertain. The CDR3 is made up of 14 amino acids. Trimming cost V 5 bases and J 1 base, with 11 bases left between them. Germline CDR1 reads KGHSH; CDR2 reads LQKENI. The CDR3 is CASSTTGSNTEAFF. CDR3 coding DNA: TGTGCCAGCTCAACAACCGGGTCGAACACTGAAGCTTTCTTT.

V is TRBV5-4 and J is TRBJ1-2, with D possibly matching TRBD1 (6 bases). The germline CDR1 and CDR2 sequences are SGHNT and YYREEE (reference sequence). Between the trimmed V and J ends, which lost 4 bases and 3 bases, there was a span of 16 bases. The CDR3 contains 15 residues. CDR3 amino acids: CASSLLRGGDYGYTF. DNA for the CDR3: TGTGCCAGCAGCCTCCTCAGGGGAGGAGACTATGGCTACACCTTC.

CDR3 protein: CSVGGLAGLSEQYF. CDR3 in DNA: TGCAGCGTTGGGGGGCTAGCGGGGCTCAGCGAGCAGTACTTC. V gene TRBV29-1 combines with J gene TRBJ2-7; TRBD2 aligns across 9 bases. From germline, CDR1 is SQVTM and CDR2 ANQGSEA. The CDR3 contains 14 residues. V shed 4 bases, J shed 6 bases, and the junction held 10 bases outside the gene matches.

The J gene is TRBJ1-4, the V gene TRBV7-2, with TRBD1 identical over 8 bases. Per the germline V gene, CDR1 is SGHTA and CDR2 is FQGNSA. The CDR3 consists of 13 residues. V lost 6 bases and J lost 8; bases outside the gene matches: 5. In nucleotides, the CDR3 is TGTGCCAGCAGGCGGACAGGGATGGAAAAACTGTTTTTT. As protein: CASRRTGMEKLFF.

The chain recombines TRBV3-1 with TRBJ1-2, with D possibly being TRBD1 (6 bases). The CDR3 is made up of 16 amino acids. The germline V gene encodes CDR1 LGHDT and CDR2 YNNKEL (reference sequence). The V end was cut by 2 bases, the J end by 5 bases, with 18 bases between. The CDR3 loop reads CASSQTLSGTQYGYTF. CDR3 DNA: TGTGCCAGCAGCCAAACCCTGTCCGGGACACAATATGGCTACACCTTC.